This TCR beta chain was recorded in a study of blood T cell repertoires in COVID-19. V shed 2 bases and J 8 bases; nucleotides not matched to a gene: 13. The CDR3 sequence is 17 residues long. CDR1 and CDR2 (germline): SGHDN, FVKESK. Data came from immunoSEQ multiplex PCR; TCRdb stores just in-frame clones and leaves some out. The sample consists of 150,000 to 200,000 clones, about 87% of them appearing once. This chain links TRBV14 with TRBJ1-4, with TRBD1 matching over 8 bases. The sequence was collected from a man between 18 and 29 years old with active or convalescent COVID-19. Sequences were obtained from peripheral blood. CDR3 loop: CASSQPRGGQVGEKLFF. CDR3 coding DNA: TGTGCCAGCAGCCAACCTCGAGGGGGACAGGTGGGAGAAAAACTGTTTTTT.